Shown below are 8 T cell receptor beta chains from a single sample sequenced in a study of CD8 T cells in ankylosing spondylitis. Broader study findings: A motif in TCR beta, a set of under ten highly homologous variants, appeared characteristic of ankylosing spondylitis blood.

TCRdb re-derived calls from the 5' RACE reads in MiXCR, one entry per CDR3 protein. Seen here are roughly 440,000 distinct CDR3 sequences, about 15% observed once, and the top ten hold 1%. These TCRs are of unknown antigen specificity. The sample was blood, either unsorted or a sorted T cell fraction (not recorded which). All receptors derive from a male donor with ankylosing spondylitis.

This clonotype was seen a handful of times. The chain is built from TRBV20-1 and TRBJ1-2; D not resolved. CDR3 size: 13 residues. Germline CDR1 DFQATT, CDR2 SNEGSKA (reference sequence). The germline V and J ends were trimmed by 3 bases and 3 bases, with 11 bases remaining between them. CDR3 protein: CSARPATDYGYTF. CDR3 in DNA: TGCAGTGCTAGGCCAGCTACAGACTATGGCTACACCTTC.

This clonotype was detected only a few times. The rearrangement joins TRBV20-1 to TRBJ2-7, with D perhaps matching TRBD1 (6 bases). Germline-derived CDR1 and CDR2 are DFQATT and SNEGSKA (reference sequence). Trimming removed 0 bases from V and 2 bases from J, with 14 bases in between. The CDR3 extends over 15 amino acids. The chain's CDR3 is CSARDWADRPYEQYF. CDR3 nucleotides: TGCAGTGCTAGAGATTGGGCGGACAGACCCTACGAGCAGTACTTC.

The rearrangement links TRBV20-1 to TRBJ2-2, with D unclear. The germline CDR1 and CDR2 sequences are DFQATT and SNEGSKA (reference sequence). This CDR3 comprises 13 residues. Trimming pared 1 base from V and 3 bases from J, leaving 6 bases between. The CDR3 spells CSARVLDTGELFF. CDR3 DNA: TGCAGTGCTAGAGTACTCGACACCGGGGAGCTGTTTTTT.

The chain uses TRBV2 and TRBJ1-3; tentatively, D is TRBD1 (5 bases). V was clipped by 6 bases and J by 8 bases, with 17 bases between them. CDR1 SNHLY and CDR2 FYNNEI come from the germline V gene. The CDR3 contains 14 residues. CDR3 DNA sequence: TGTGCCAGCAGGATTGATACGCCGGGGGACACCATATATTTT. This sequence encodes CASRIDTPGDTIYF.

The chain recombines TRBV7-3 with TRBJ1-5, with D possibly TRBD1 on 5 matching bases. The ends were cut back, 3 bases at V and 7 bases at J, with 13 bases in the middle. Germline V gene data show CDR1 as SGHTA and CDR2 as FQGTGA. The CDR3 contains 14 residues. The CDR3 here is CASSFRQLGQPQHF. The CDR3 DNA reads as TGTGCCAGCAGCTTTAGACAGCTAGGGCAGCCCCAGCATTTT. The full variable domain, completed using reference TRBV7-3 and TRBJ1-5, is GAGVSQTPSNKVTEKGKYVELRCDPISGHTALYWYRQSLGQGPEFLIYFQGTGAADDSGLPNDRFFAVRPEGSVSTLKIQRTERGDSAVYLCASSFRQLGQPQHFGDGTRLSIL.

The chain recombines TRBV12-3 or TRBV12-4 with TRBJ2-5; no clear D gene. V was trimmed by 2 bases and J by 9 bases, leaving 13 bases between them. This CDR3 has 13 amino acids. CDR3 coding DNA: TGTGCCAGCAGTTTAACCAGCCCACGGGCCCAGTACTTC. Translation gives CASSLTSPRAQYF.

This clonotype showed up just a few times. This rearrangement joins TRBV5-5 to TRBJ2-6; no clear D gene. Germline loops: CDR1 SGHKS, CDR2 YYEKEE (reference sequence). The CDR3 totals 16 residues. Deletions cut 4 bases from V and 0 bases from J, with 11 bases between. The CDR3 DNA reads as TGTGCCAGCAGCCGGAAGGTGCTCTCTGGGGCCAACGTCCTGACTTTC. Encoded protein: CASSRKVLSGANVLTF.

This clonotype was seen a handful of times. The rearrangement joins TRBV28 to TRBJ1-1; 8 positions match TRBD1. The CDR3 contains 15 residues. The V and J ends lost 8 bases and 3 bases, in that order; junction bases with no gene match: 11. Germline V gene data show CDR1 as MDHEN and CDR2 as SYDVKM. In DNA, the CDR3 is TGTGCCAGCCAAACGACCGGGACAGGCCACACTGAAGCTTTCTTT. This codes for CASQTTGTGHTEAFF. The full variable domain, completed using reference TRBV28 and TRBJ1-1, is DVKVTQSSRYLVKRTGEKVFLECVQDMDHENMFWYRQDPGLGLRLIYFSYDVKMKEKGDIPEGYSVSREKKERFSLILESASTNQTSMYLCASQTTGTGHTEAFFGQGTRLTVV.